Below, one TCR beta chain is given with its context. Only one count was recorded for this clone. The antigen this receptor binds is unknown. No base quality information exists; no much larger clone differs at one position. The donors were healthy, HIV-negative adults with no recently reported acute infections or vaccinations. Every donor was a Caucasian adult residing in Nashville, Tennessee, USA. In the unsorted samples, approximately 82 million PBMCs were counted, and genomic DNA was extracted using the QIAamp DNA Blood Mini kit. After blood collection by leukapheresis, PBMCs were isolated using Ficoll-Histopaque density gradient centrifugation and then cryopreserved in the vapor phase of liquid nitrogen. TCR CDR3 regions were amplified from genomic DNA by multiplex PCR using the deep immunoSEQ assay. Genomic DNA extracted from each cell subset was distributed evenly over all wells of several immunoSEQ 96-well plates, and each plate served as one replicate. Each replicate PCR for unsorted PBMC received roughly 300 ng genomic DNA, equal to approximately 29,000 T cell genomes. Genomic DNA from unsorted PBMC was sequenced over ten immunoSEQ deep assay plates. Purified libraries were quantified with a Qubit 3.0 fluorometer, sized on a Bioanalyzer 2100, and re-quantified with the KAPA Library Quantification kit. Each immunoSEQ 96-well plate was sequenced on its own single-read 150-cycle Illumina NextSeq 550 flow cell. Per the original workflow: Because only junctional sequences without quality scores were contained in the immunoSEQ output, filtering matching that applied to full-length reads could not be performed. To assign V/J genes and CDR3, sequences were annotated using PyIR, a Python wrapper for IgBLAST v1.9, with IMGT germline references. Reads with weak V/J assignments (E-value above 1e-6), missing CDR3, stop codons, out-of-frame junctions, or ambiguous translated residues were removed. V3J clonotypes were defined as sequences sharing the same inferred V gene, J gene, and CDR3 amino acid sequence. Percentage overlap between repertoires was calculated by dividing the number of shared unique clonotypes by the size of the smaller repertoire. Three approaches were used to assess repertoire richness: RTK rarefaction, the Chao1 estimator, and Recon v2.1 estimates of unobserved clonotypes. Here the immuneACCESS table is served through TCRdb, limited to in-frame sequences with V and J called. Missing clones are a known gap in these copies; in checked studies unresolved V genes cover under half, and the rest lacks a known reason. The V and J calls and clone size are taken from that table; D and trimming were inferred from the DNA. The sample table holds fewer than 600,000 clones, of which approximately 79% were seen once. The ten largest clones represent 10% to 15% of the sample.

These data belong to a study of shared clonotypes between healthy human individuals (dated by TCRdb to 2018 to 2021). Turning to the overall study: The cohort comprised a couple of women and a few men aged 18 to 49 years. To estimate repertoire size and how much clonotype sharing occurs between individuals, the study deeply sequenced the blood TCR repertoires of five healthy adults. Libraries were prepared and TCR repertoires were sequenced by different laboratories using diverse techniques, in order to increase sequencing depth and limit assay-specific biases. Leukapheresis yielded between about 0.8 and 8.9 billion PBMCs per donor. Broader findings and caveats from the paper: Because the study included only a small number of donors, the genetic and exposure-history diversity represented was limited. Sampling was limited to blood, and TCR repertoires in tissue likely differ from TCR repertoires in blood. Based on pairwise subsampling, the degree of clonotype sharing among donors was expected to be affected by sequencing depth.

A distance of 11 bases separates the germline ends of V and J, which lose 5 bases and 3 bases respectively. Based on the germline V gene (reference sequence), the CDR1 and CDR2 sequences are MNHNY and SVGAGI. The CDR3, cysteine through phenylalanine, is 14 amino acids long. Only the CDR3 portion is preserved as DNA: 42 bases, with reading frame beginning at the first base. The receptor chain draws on TRBV6-6 and TRBJ2-4, with an unclear D gene assignment. Input material: PBMCs. The TCR originated in a woman in her thirties or forties in good health. Some clones in this sample may be carry-over from other donors' samples. The nucleotide sequence is given as TGTGCCAGCAGTGAGTCTCTTCACAAAAACATTCAGTACTTC. This is translated as CASSESLHKNIQYF.